This T cell receptor (beta chain) was obtained from a study of metastatic and nonmetastatic thyroid tumors. Overall study: Samples came from malignant and benign thyroid patients, and repertoires were compared across blood and tumor or nodule tissue.

The V and J ends lost 2 bases and 3 bases respectively, with 8 bases between them. CDR1 ENHRY and CDR2 SYGVKD come from the germline V gene. The length of the CDR3 is 13 residues. Only a few counts were recorded for this clone. Its cognate antigen is unknown. Lacking the conserved final phenylalanine or tryptophan, this CDR3 likely reflects a read error. Broader study findings: As reported, TCR beta diversity in blood and tumor was significantly higher in malignant thyroid tumors than in benign nodules.

No treatment had been given to any patient before thyroid surgery. As processed by the authors: A distant-metastasis classifier for papillary thyroid cancer was built using CDR3 differences across clinicopathological groups. TCRdb re-called clones from the PCR reads using MiXCR. It is TCRdb's table, rather than the study itself, that gives the V and J calls and clone size. Here the sample spans about 18,000 clones, about 34% being singletons. Sequencing was carried out using tumor tissue. The V call is TRBV10-3, the J call TRBJ2-7; D ambiguous. The sequence came from a male donor with papillary thyroid cancer or a benign thyroid nodule (not recorded which). Some clones in this sample may be carry-over from other donors' samples. The DNA of the CDR3 is TGTGCCATCAGTGAGGGCAGGTACTACGAGCAGTACCTC. It is translated as CAISEGRYYEQYL.